Listed here are 30 T cell receptor beta chains from one sample, sequenced in a study of blood T cell repertoires in COVID-19. Clones were sequenced by immunoSEQ multiplex PCR, and TCRdb holds only the in-frame ones, with some missing. The sample has around 330,000 clones; 89% are singletons. The specimen was PBMCs or T cells enriched from blood (not recorded which). Receptors originate from a woman between 40 and 55 years old who had recovered from COVID-19.

J is TRBJ2-7 and V is TRBV19, with 11 bases matching TRBD2. The CDR3 runs 14 residues. CDR1 and CDR2 (germline): LNHDA, SQIVND (reference sequence). V was clipped by 5 bases and J by 6 bases; unmatched bases: 6. The CDR3 sequence: CASSWGLADSEQYF. In DNA form, the CDR3 reads TGTGCCAGTAGTTGGGGACTAGCGGATTCCGAGCAGTACTTC.

This clone was seen once. V is TRBV6-2 or TRBV6-3 and J is TRBJ1-5; 8 nucleotides match TRBD1. Trimming cost V 6 bases and J 5 bases; bases outside gene matches: 6. Germline V gene data show CDR1 as MNHEY and CDR2 as SVGEGT. This CDR3 is 14 amino acids long. The CDR3 nucleotides read TGTGCCAGCAGCCCACAGGGGGGTCATCAGCCCCAGCATTTT. Translated, it gives CASSPQGGHQPQHF.

The CDR3 coding sequence is TGTGCCTGGAGTGTACCCTGGACAGAACAAGAGACCCAGTACTTC. Translated, it gives CAWSVPWTEQETQYF. The V and J genes are TRBV30 and TRBJ2-5; maybe TRBD1 (6 bases). Trimming removed 0 bases at V and 2 bases at J, with 13 bases between. Per germline, CDR1 GTSNPN and CDR2 SVGIG (reference sequence). The CDR3 spans 15 residues.

CDR3 residues: CASSPSRGEQYF. The CDR3, as DNA: TGTGCCAGCAGCCCGTCTAGGGGCGAGCAGTACTTC. J is TRBJ2-7 and V is TRBV7-2; tentatively, D is TRBD1 (5 bases). The CDR3 runs to 12 residues. Germline CDR1 SGHTA, CDR2 FQGNSA. V was pared by 5 bases and J by 6 bases, with 11 bases between.

This clone was seen more than once but under ten times. At one boundary the junction diverges from the germline segment, which might be a read error. DNA for the CDR3: TGTGCTAGCAGCTTGCAGGGCGACACTGAAGCTTTCTTT. Its translation: CASSLQGDTEAFF. The V gene is TRBV7-7, the J gene TRBJ1-1, with D possibly matching TRBD1 (5 bases). Germline loops: CDR1 SSHAT, CDR2 FNYEAQ (reference sequence). The CDR3 runs to 13 residues. Complete variable domain (other parts from reference TRBV7-7 and TRBJ1-1): GAGVSQSPRYKVTKRGQDVTLRCDPISSHATLYWYQQALGQGPEFLTYFNYEAQPDKSGLPSDRFSAERPEGSISTLTIQRTEQRDSAMYRCASSLQGDTEAFFGQGTRLTVV.

This chain links TRBV5-6 with TRBJ2-1; TRBD2 aligns across 9 bases. V shed 1 base and J 2 bases; nucleotides not matched to a gene: 1. This CDR3 region has 15 residues. Germline V gene lookup returns CDR1 SGHDT and CDR2 YYEEEE. The CDR3 protein is CASSLRLAAYNEQFF. Here the CDR3 DNA reads TGTGCCAGCAGCTTGAGACTAGCGGCCTACAATGAGCAGTTCTTC.

V usage is TRBV7-3 and J usage is TRBJ1-1, with D perhaps matching TRBD1 (6 bases). The CDR3 has 14 amino acids. The V gene lost 5 bases and the J gene lost 4 bases, with 14 bases spanning the gap. Germline CDR1 SGHTA, CDR2 FQGTGA. CDR3 sequence reads: CASSPLHRVTEAFF. As DNA, the CDR3 is TGTGCCAGCAGCCCTCTACACAGGGTCACTGAAGCTTTCTTT.

The chain combines TRBV14 with TRBJ2-1; the match to TRBD2 covers 7 bases. V was pared by 5 bases and J by 8 bases, with 6 bases of the junction left unmatched. The CDR3 is 13 residues long. The germline CDR1 and CDR2 sequences are SGHDN and FVKESK. CDR3 region: CASSDRDYYEQFF. The CDR3 bases are TGTGCCAGCAGCGACCGGGACTATTATGAGCAGTTCTTC.

This clone was counted once. V gene TRBV5-6 combines with J gene TRBJ2-1; possible D gene TRBD1, 6 bases. The CDR3 is 15 residues long. Germline-derived CDR1 and CDR2 are SGHDT and YYEEEE. V gave up 3 bases and J gave up 2 bases, with 12 bases separating them. The CDR3 DNA sequence: TGTGCCAGCAGCTCTGACAGGACCCCCTACAATGAGCAGTTCTTC. It specifies CASSSDRTPYNEQFF.

This rearrangement joins TRBV27 to TRBJ2-1; no definite D call. From germline, CDR1 is MNHEY and CDR2 SMNVEV (reference sequence). The CDR3 sequence is 16 residues long. The germline V and J ends were trimmed by 3 bases and 5 bases, with 17 bases remaining between them. DNA of the CDR3: TGTGCCAGCAGTTTGAGTAGGAGAGAGGTGGACAATGAGCAGTTCTTC. Translation: CASSLSRREVDNEQFF.

To note about this clone: The same CDR3 is also encoded by other DNA sequences in this sample. The chain uses TRBV9 and TRBJ2-2; TRBD2 matches at 8 bases. From germline, CDR1 is SGDLS and CDR2 YYNGEE. There are 15 residues in the CDR3. Trimming took 4 bases from V and 2 from J; bases not matched to a gene: 4. CDR3 amino acids: CASSFSGTNTGELFF. CDR3 nucleotides: TGTGCCAGCAGCTTTAGCGGGACTAACACCGGGGAGCTGTTTTTT.

The chain joins TRBV15 to TRBJ2-1; TRBD2 matches at 12 bases. Trimming cost V 6 bases and J 9 bases; bases outside gene matches: 9. The CDR3 length is 15 residues. From germline, CDR1 is LNHNV and CDR2 YYDKDF (reference sequence). The CDR3 DNA reads TGTGCCACCAGGGCGCTAGCGGGAGGGCAAGGTGAGCAGTTCTTC. Translating it yields CATRALAGGQGEQFF.

This chain uses TRBV27 with TRBJ2-7, with TRBD1 matching 9 bases. Germline V gene lookup returns CDR1 MNHEY and CDR2 SMNVEV (reference sequence). V lost 4 bases to trimming and J lost 6 bases; unmatched junction nucleotides: 7. The CDR3 spans 14 residues. The CDR3: CASSSRDRALEQYF. The CDR3 DNA is TGTGCCAGCAGTTCCCGGGACAGGGCCCTCGAGCAGTACTTC.

V usage is TRBV3-1 (or the pseudogene TRBV3-2) and J usage is TRBJ2-1, with TRBD1 identical over 11 bases. The CDR3 has 16 residues. Germline V gene lookup returns CDR1 LGHDT and CDR2 YNNKEL (reference sequence). The J segment lost 2 bases and the V segment lost 0 bases, leaving 0 bases of the junction unmatched. The CDR3 DNA sequence: TGTGCCAGCAGCCAAGAGGACAGGGGGCCCTACAATGAGCAGTTCTTC. This codes for CASSQEDRGPYNEQFF.

This chain connects TRBV20-1 to TRBJ2-1, with D unclear. CDR3 length equals 11 residues. Germline V lookup: CDR1 DFQATT, CDR2 SNEGSKA (reference sequence). Deletions cut 6 bases from V and 4 bases from J, with 7 bases between. The CDR3 is CSANGYNEQFF. The CDR3 DNA reads as TGCAGTGCGAACGGTTACAATGAGCAGTTCTTC.

The V and J genes are TRBV19 and TRBJ1-5; D remains unclear. V dropped 5 bases and J dropped 0 bases, with 11 bases sitting between them. Germline loops: CDR1 LNHDA, CDR2 SQIVND (reference sequence). The CDR3 sequence is 15 residues long. The CDR3 loop reads CASSVSGYSNQPQHF. In nucleotides, the CDR3 is TGTGCCAGTAGTGTATCAGGTTATAGCAATCAGCCCCAGCATTTT.

This chain uses TRBV11-1 with TRBJ2-1; no clear D. The germline V gene encodes CDR1 SGHAT and CDR2 FQDESV (reference sequence). This CDR3 comprises 12 residues. V shed 3 bases and J shed 9 bases, with 9 bases lying between them. CDR3 coding DNA: TGTGCCAGCAGCTTTACGGGTGGTGAGCAGTTCTTC. Translation gives CASSFTGGEQFF.

The gene calls are TRBV5-1 and TRBJ2-7, with D tentatively TRBD2 (6 bases). Germline V lookup: CDR1 SGHRS, CDR2 YFSETQ. The CDR3 has 17 amino acids. Between the trimmed V and J ends, which lost 0 bases and 3 bases, there was a span of 19 bases. CDR3 protein: CASSLEPTEGGDYEQYF. CDR3 in DNA: TGCGCCAGCAGCTTGGAACCCACCGAGGGAGGTGACTACGAGCAGTACTTC.

The chain uses TRBV5-4 and TRBJ2-3, with TRBD2 matching over 7 bases. V trimming: 3 bases; J trimming: 3 bases; junction bases outside the gene matches: 4. The germline gives CDR1 SGHNT, CDR2 YYREEE (reference sequence). This CDR3 has 14 amino acids. In DNA form, the CDR3 reads TGTGCCAGCAGCTCAAGGACTAGAACAGATACGCAGTATTTT. This gives the protein CASSSRTRTDTQYF. The full variable domain, completed using reference TRBV5-4 and TRBJ2-3, is ETGVTQSPTHLIKTRGQQVTLRCSSQSGHNTVSWYQQALGQGPQFIFQYYREEENGRGNFPPRFSGLQFPNYSSELNVNALELDDSALYLCASSSRTRTDTQYFGPGTRLTVL.

This chain connects TRBV19 to TRBJ1-3, with D hard to call. V was shortened by 3 bases and J by 0 bases, with 9 bases between the two germline ends. Germline CDR1 LNHDA, CDR2 SQIVND (reference sequence). This CDR3 is 15 amino acids long. DNA for the CDR3: TGTGCCAGTAGTATTCGACTAATCTCTGGAAACACCATATATTTT. Residues: CASSIRLISGNTIYF.

This clone has just one count. This rearrangement joins TRBV4-1 to TRBJ2-3, with a possible D match to TRBD1 (5 bases). The germline CDR1 and CDR2 sequences are MGHRA and YSYEKL. The CDR3 spans 15 residues. V was pared by 3 bases and J by 1 base, with 11 bases between. CDR3 amino acids: CASSQDETGTDTQYF. DNA of the CDR3: TGCGCCAGCAGCCAGGATGAGACAGGCACAGATACGCAGTATTTT.

The chain is built from TRBV5-1 and TRBJ1-2; possibly TRBD1 for D (5 bases). This CDR3 has 15 residues. CDR1 and CDR2 (germline): SGHRS, YFSETQ. Trimming removed 4 bases at V and 2 bases at J, with 15 bases between. The CDR3 spells CASSTRPTENYGYTF. The CDR3 nucleotides are TGCGCCAGCAGCACCCGTCCGACAGAGAACTATGGCTACACCTTC.

V and J are TRBV11-1 and TRBJ1-6, with TRBD1 identical over 11 bases. CDR3 length equals 16 residues. Germline V gene data show CDR1 as SGHAT and CDR2 as FQDESV (reference sequence). V lost 3 bases to trimming and J lost 8 bases; unmatched junction nucleotides: 6. CDR3: CASSLIGTGGYSPLHF. CDR3 coding DNA: TGTGCCAGCAGCTTGATCGGGACAGGGGGTTATTCACCCCTCCACTTT.

This clone was counted once. The chain combines TRBV29-1 with TRBJ1-4; D is unresolved. The CDR3 spans 14 residues. Trimming removed 4 bases at V and 2 bases at J, with 11 bases between. Germline V CDR1 and CDR2: SQVTM, ANQGSEA. The CDR3 is CSVVVPPTNEKLFF. As DNA, the CDR3 is TGCAGCGTTGTAGTCCCCCCCACTAATGAAAAACTGTTTTTT.

This chain connects TRBV6-5 to TRBJ2-6, with a tentative D call TRBD2 (6 bases). Germline V CDR1 and CDR2: MNHEY, SVGAGI. This CDR3 comprises 15 residues. V gave up 6 bases and J gave up 2 bases, with 11 bases separating them. The CDR3 nucleotides are TGTGCCAGCAGCTCTCCGGGGGCTGGGGCCAACGTCCTGACTTTC. As protein: CASSSPGAGANVLTF.

This chain connects TRBV7-3 to TRBJ2-2, with 14 bases matching TRBD2. Trimming cost V 5 bases and J 5 bases; bases outside gene matches: 10. This CDR3 spans 18 amino acids. Per germline, CDR1 SGHTA and CDR2 FQGTGA. CDR3 DNA: TGTGCCAGCAGCAGTACCTCGGGACTAGCGGGAGTAACCGGGGAGCTGTTTTTT. It encodes CASSSTSGLAGVTGELFF. Full variable domain (missing parts from reference TRBV7-3 and TRBJ2-2): GAGVSQTPSNKVTEKGKYVELRCDPISGHTALYWYRQSLGQGPEFLIYFQGTGAADDSGLPNDRFFAVRPEGSVSTLKIQRTERGDSAVYLCASSSTSGLAGVTGELFFGEGSRLTVL.

In the case of this clone: Other DNA sequences of this sample code for an identical CDR3. The genes are TRBV6-5 and TRBJ1-1; D is unresolved. Trimming took 3 bases from V and 3 from J, leaving 8 bases between them. Germline CDR1 is MNHEY and CDR2 is SVGAGI. CDR3 length equals 13 residues. The CDR3 coding sequence is TGTGCCAGCAGTTATACCGGGGACACTGAAGCTTTCTTT. It specifies CASSYTGDTEAFF.

The CDR3 DNA sequence: TGTGCCAGCAGCCTCGGGACAGGGGAGTATGGCTACACCTTC. Translating it yields CASSLGTGEYGYTF. The rearrangement links TRBV7-9 to TRBJ1-2, with TRBD1 matching over 10 bases. CDR1 is SEHNR and CDR2 is FQNEAQ in the germline V gene (reference sequence). The CDR3 contains 14 residues. Trimming at V came to 5 bases and at J to 5 bases, leaving 5 bases not matched to a gene.

This rearrangement joins TRBV4-2 to TRBJ1-1; 7 bases agree with TRBD1. This CDR3 contains 14 residues. Germline assignment: CDR1 LGHNA and CDR2 YNFKEQ. Unmatched junction bases numbered 3, after V lost 0 bases and J lost 5 bases. This chain's CDR3 is CASSQDRGSTEAFF. The CDR3 DNA follows: TGTGCCAGCAGCCAAGACAGGGGGTCTACTGAAGCTTTCTTT.

A remark on this clone: Other DNA sequences in this sample translate to the same CDR3. The J gene is TRBJ2-7, the V gene TRBV28, with D possibly TRBD1 on 5 matching bases. Germline V CDR1 and CDR2: MDHEN, SYDVKM. The CDR3 consists of 12 residues. V shed 5 bases and J shed 4 bases, with 9 bases lying between them. The CDR3 DNA is TGTGCCAGCAGTCTTCCAGGGTACGAGCAGTACTTC. Protein sequence: CASSLPGYEQYF.